The clone carrying this T cell receptor (beta chain) was counted a few times. Its antigen is not identified. V lost 2 bases, J lost 9 bases, and 6 bases stayed unmatched. CDR1 MNHNS and CDR2 SASEGT come from the germline V gene. The CDR3 spans 14 residues. The study ran its PCR with 60 Vbeta and 13 Jbeta primers. Only in-frame clones appear in the TCRdb table, and some are missing; sequencing was by immunoSEQ multiplex PCR. The table has fewer than 200,000 clones, 68% seen once; the top ten hold roughly 2.7%. This sample is part of a study of cytomegalovirus exposure and HLA in healthy donors. Overall study findings and caveats: Analysis was carried out at a later point, and it linked a missense DCLRE1C variant to TCR beta V- and J-gene trimming.

The donors, nominally healthy at sampling, likely had unrecorded immune exposures. Sequencing used PBMCs. The receptor was derived from a woman between 35 and 50 years old in good health and CMV-seropositive. The gene calls are TRBV6-1 and TRBJ1-5; 8 bases agree with TRBD1. CDR3 loop: CASSEPGQETPQHF. The CDR3 DNA follows: TGTGCCAGCAGTGAACCGGGACAGGAGACGCCCCAGCATTTT.